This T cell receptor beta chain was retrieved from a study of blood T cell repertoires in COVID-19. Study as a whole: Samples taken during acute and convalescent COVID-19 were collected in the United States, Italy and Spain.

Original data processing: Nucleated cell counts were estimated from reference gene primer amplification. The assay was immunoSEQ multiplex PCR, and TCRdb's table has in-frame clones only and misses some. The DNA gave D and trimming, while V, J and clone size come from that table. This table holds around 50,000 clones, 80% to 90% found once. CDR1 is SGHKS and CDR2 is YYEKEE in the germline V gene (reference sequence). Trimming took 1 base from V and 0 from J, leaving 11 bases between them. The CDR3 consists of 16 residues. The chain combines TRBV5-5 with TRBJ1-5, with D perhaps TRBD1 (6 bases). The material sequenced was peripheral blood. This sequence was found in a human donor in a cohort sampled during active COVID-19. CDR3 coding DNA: TGTGCCAGCAGCTTGTTGGCAGGGGCTAGCAATCAGCCCCAGCATTTT. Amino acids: CASSLLAGASNQPQHF.